The 2 T cell receptor beta chains given below trace back to one sample, sequenced in a study of cytomegalovirus exposure and HLA in healthy donors. The PCR had 60 Vbeta and 13 Jbeta primers. Assay: immunoSEQ multiplex PCR; the TCRdb copy retains only in-frame clones and omits some. The top ten clones hold more than 4% of a sample with just under 65,000 clones, over 75% of them seen once. The material sequenced was PBMCs. The receptor set was obtained from a woman aged 25 to 39 in good health and CMV-seronegative.

The chain is built from TRBV30 and TRBJ2-7, with TRBD2 identical over 12 bases. This CDR3 has 14 residues. J gave up 3 bases and V 0 bases, and 0 bases lay outside the gene matches. CDR1 and CDR2 from the germline V gene are GTSNPN and SVGIG (reference sequence). The DNA of the CDR3 is TGTGCCTGGAGTGTACTAGCGGGAGGCTACGAGCAGTACTTC. It translates to CAWSVLAGGYEQYF.

The V gene is TRBV4-2, the J gene TRBJ2-3; 10 nucleotides match TRBD2. CDR1 and CDR2 from the germline V gene are LGHNA and YNFKEQ. Trimming took 6 bases from V and 2 from J; bases not matched to a gene: 17. The CDR3 contains 19 residues. CDR3 protein: CASRGASGGAGESTDTQYF. CDR3 nucleotide sequence: TGTGCCAGCAGGGGAGCTAGCGGGGGAGCAGGAGAGTCCACAGATACGCAGTATTTT.